The rows below give T cell receptor beta chains drawn from one sample of a study of blood T cells in healthy people across ages. One entry per CDR3 protein results from TCRdb running MiXCR on the 5' RACE reads. The table includes around 1,600,000 distinct CDR3 sequences, about 42% detected once. Sequenced sample: blood. These receptor sequences come from a woman aged 18-29 years in good health. Each CDR3 is given with its conserved first and last residue.

V: TRBV5-4
J: TRBJ1-1
CDR3: CASSRGWAGDEAFF

V: TRBV9
J: TRBJ2-7
CDR3: CASSPTSGRAYEQYF

V: TRBV16
J: TRBJ1-2
CDR3: CASSEAQGEFYGYTF

V: TRBV3-1
J: TRBJ2-1
CDR3: CASSQFPAREDGNEQFF

V: TRBV10-3
J: TRBJ2-7
CDR3: CAISEQGSSEQYF

V: TRBV10-3
J: TRBJ2-5
CDR3: CAIKTDGNEQYF

V: TRBV24-1
J: TRBJ2-1
CDR3: CATSDHNEQFF

V: TRBV20-1
J: TRBJ1-4
CDR3: CSARPGRKANEKLFF

V: TRBV18
J: TRBJ1-1
CDR3: CASSPWGPDDTEAFF

V: TRBV2
J: -
CDR3: CASTKEGGGDYEQYF

V: TRBV2
J: TRBJ1-5
CDR3: CASRLPTGTNQPQHF

V: TRBV7-2
J: TRBJ2-5
CDR3: CASSNGQQETQYF

V: TRBV6-2/TRBV6-3
J: TRBJ2-3
CDR3: CASSARGSGDTQYF

V: TRBV29-1
J: TRBJ1-1
CDR3: CSVEPGQGLNTEAFF

V: TRBV6-2/TRBV6-3
J: TRBJ2-1
CDR3: CASSSRSGRRGLTYNEQFF

V: TRBV6-2/TRBV6-3
J: TRBJ2-1
CDR3: CASRDWDEQFF

V: TRBV27
J: TRBJ1-1
CDR3: CASRGGTGLPTEAFF

V: TRBV4-1
J: TRBJ1-4
CDR3: CASSIRYSGTGGAFTNEKLFF